This TCR beta chain originates from a study of T-cell reconstitution after alpha-beta-depleted transplantation in children. This clonotype was recorded a few times. The antigen remains undetermined. Germline loops: CDR1 SGHVS, CDR2 FNYEAQ. The length of the CDR3 is 11 residues. Trimming cost V 5 bases and J 10 bases, with 9 bases left between them. Notes on the study in general: In patients about two months after transplant, alpha-beta T cells reportedly arose from several hundred expanded graft clones.

Unique molecular identifiers were built into the TCRbeta library. TCRdb re-called the PCR reads with MiXCR, one entry per CDR3 protein. The table lists about 400,000 distinct CDR3 sequences, 16% of them singletons. The receptor comes from a boy younger than two who had a stem cell transplant for Wiskott-Aldrich syndrome, so the T cells may come from the graft donor. Sequenced material: PBMCs, mostly from graft donor cells, taken 360 days after TCRalphabeta/CD19-depleted stem cell transplant. The chain uses TRBV7-6 and TRBJ2-1; D perhaps matches TRBD1 (5 bases). CDR3 residues: CASSIGHEQFF. CDR3 nucleotide sequence: TGTGCCAGCAGCATAGGACACGAGCAGTTCTTC.